This entry is about one T cell receptor beta chain. Profiling relied on immunoSEQ multiplex PCR, and the TCRdb table lists in-frame clones only, not all of them. The sample shows about 13,000 clones, around 90% of them seen only once. The data originate from a study of T cell changes during pregnancy in multiple sclerosis. With 7 bases removed from V and 2 bases from J, the gap between germline ends came to 20 bases. This CDR3 is 16 amino acids long. Germline CDR1 SEHNR, CDR2 FQNEAQ (reference sequence). Sequenced here: CD8+ T cells from peripheral blood mononuclear cells, sampled after pregnancy. The receptor's source is a female donor in good health, enrolled as a control in a pregnancy study. The rearrangement uses TRBV7-9 and TRBJ1-1, with D possibly being TRBD1 (6 bases). For the CDR3, the DNA is TGTGCCAGCAACGCAGTTTGGTTGGGGGCAAACACTGAAGCTTTCTTT. Translating it yields CASNAVWLGANTEAFF.